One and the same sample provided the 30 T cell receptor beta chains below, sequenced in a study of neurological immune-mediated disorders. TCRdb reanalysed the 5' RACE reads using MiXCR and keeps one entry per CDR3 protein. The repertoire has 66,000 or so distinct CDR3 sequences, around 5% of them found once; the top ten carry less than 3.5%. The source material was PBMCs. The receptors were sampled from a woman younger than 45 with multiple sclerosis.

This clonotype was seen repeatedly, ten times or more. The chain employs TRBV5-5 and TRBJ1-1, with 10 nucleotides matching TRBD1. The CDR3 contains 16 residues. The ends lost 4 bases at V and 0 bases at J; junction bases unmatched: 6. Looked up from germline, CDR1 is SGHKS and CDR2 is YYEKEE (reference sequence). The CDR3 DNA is TGTGCCAGCAGCCCTGCCGGGACAGGGGTGAACACTGAAGCTTTCTTT. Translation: CASSPAGTGVNTEAFF.

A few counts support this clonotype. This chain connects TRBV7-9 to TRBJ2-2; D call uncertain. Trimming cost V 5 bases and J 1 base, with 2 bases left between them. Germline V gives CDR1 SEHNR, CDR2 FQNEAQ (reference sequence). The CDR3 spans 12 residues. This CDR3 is CASSENTGELFF. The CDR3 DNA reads TGTGCCAGCAGCGAGAACACCGGGGAGCTGTTTTTT. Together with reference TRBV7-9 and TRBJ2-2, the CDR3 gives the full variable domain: DTGVSQNPRHKITKRGQNVTFRCDPISEHNRLYWYRQTLGQGPEFLTYFQNEAQLEKSRLLSDRFSAERPKGSFSTLEIQRTEQGDSAMYLCASSENTGELFFGEGSRLTVL.

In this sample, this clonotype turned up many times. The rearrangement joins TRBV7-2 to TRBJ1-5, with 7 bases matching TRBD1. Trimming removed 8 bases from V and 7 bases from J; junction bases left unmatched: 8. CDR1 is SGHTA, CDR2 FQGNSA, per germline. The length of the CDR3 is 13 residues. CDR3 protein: CASSQGREQPQHF. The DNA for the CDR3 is TGTGCCAGCTCACAGGGGCGCGAACAGCCCCAGCATTTT.

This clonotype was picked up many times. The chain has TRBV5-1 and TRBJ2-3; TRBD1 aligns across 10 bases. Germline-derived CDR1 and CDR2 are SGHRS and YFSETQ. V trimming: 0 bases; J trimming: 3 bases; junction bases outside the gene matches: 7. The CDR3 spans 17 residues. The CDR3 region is CASSLASTGGGTDTQYF. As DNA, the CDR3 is TGCGCCAGCAGCTTGGCCTCGACAGGGGGCGGAACAGATACGCAGTATTTT.

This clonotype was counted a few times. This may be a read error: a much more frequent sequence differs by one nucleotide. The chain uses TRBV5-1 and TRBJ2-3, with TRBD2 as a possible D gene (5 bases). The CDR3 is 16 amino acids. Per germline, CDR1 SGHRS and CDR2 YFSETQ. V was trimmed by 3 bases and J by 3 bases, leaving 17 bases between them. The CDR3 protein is CASSSGRGKPTDTQYF. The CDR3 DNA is TGCGCCAGCAGCTCCGGTCGGGGAAAACCTACAGATACGCAGTATTTT.

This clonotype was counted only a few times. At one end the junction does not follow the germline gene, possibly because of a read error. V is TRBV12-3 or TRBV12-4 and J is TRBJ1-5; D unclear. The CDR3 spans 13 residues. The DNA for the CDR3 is TGTGCCAGCAGTTTCTCAGAAAATCAGCCCCAGAATTTT. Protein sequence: CASSFSENQPQNF.

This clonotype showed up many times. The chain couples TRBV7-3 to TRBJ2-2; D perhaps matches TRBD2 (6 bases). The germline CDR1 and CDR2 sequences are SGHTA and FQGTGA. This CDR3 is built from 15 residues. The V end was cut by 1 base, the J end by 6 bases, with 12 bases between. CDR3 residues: CASSLIGEVAGELFF. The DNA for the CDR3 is TGTGCCAGCAGCTTAATCGGGGAGGTAGCCGGGGAGCTGTTTTTT.

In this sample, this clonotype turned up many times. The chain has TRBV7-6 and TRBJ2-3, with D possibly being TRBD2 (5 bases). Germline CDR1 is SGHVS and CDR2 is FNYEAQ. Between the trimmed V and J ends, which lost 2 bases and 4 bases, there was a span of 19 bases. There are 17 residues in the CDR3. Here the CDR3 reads CASSLSASPYLSDTQYF. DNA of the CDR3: TGTGCCAGCAGCTTATCGGCTAGCCCTTATTTGTCAGATACGCAGTATTTT.

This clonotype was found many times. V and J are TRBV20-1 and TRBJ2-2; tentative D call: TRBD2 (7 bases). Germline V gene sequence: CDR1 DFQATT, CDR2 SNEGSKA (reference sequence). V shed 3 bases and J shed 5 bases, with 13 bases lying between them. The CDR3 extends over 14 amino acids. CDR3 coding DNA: TGCAGTGCTAGCGGGGGGCGGGGGACCGGGGAGCTGTTTTTT. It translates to CSASGGRGTGELFF.

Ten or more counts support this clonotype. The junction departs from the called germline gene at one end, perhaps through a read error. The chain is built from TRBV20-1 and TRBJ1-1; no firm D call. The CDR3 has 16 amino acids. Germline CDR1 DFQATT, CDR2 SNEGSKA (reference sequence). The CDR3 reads CSARGSISGLNTEAFF. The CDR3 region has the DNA TGCAGTGCCAGAGGCTCCATATCCGGGCTGAACACTGAAGCTTTCTTT.

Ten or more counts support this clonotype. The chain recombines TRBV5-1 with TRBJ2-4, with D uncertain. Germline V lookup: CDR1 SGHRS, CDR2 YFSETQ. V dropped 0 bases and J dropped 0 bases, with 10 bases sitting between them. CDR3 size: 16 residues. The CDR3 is CASSLEGQVAKNIQYF. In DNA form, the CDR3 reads TGCGCCAGCAGCTTGGAGGGTCAAGTAGCCAAAAACATTCAGTACTTC.

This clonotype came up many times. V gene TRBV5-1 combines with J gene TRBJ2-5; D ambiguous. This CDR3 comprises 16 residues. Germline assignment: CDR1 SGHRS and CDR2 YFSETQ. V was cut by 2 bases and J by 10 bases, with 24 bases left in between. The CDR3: CASSFESVNPSGDQYF. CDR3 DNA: TGCGCCAGCAGCTTCGAGAGTGTGAACCCTTCGGGTGACCAGTACTTC.

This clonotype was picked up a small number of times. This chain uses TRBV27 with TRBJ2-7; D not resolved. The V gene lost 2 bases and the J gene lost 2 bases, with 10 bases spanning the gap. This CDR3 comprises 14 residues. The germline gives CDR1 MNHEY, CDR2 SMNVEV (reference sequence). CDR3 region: CASSLDLPPYEQYF. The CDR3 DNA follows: TGTGCCAGCAGTTTAGATCTGCCTCCCTACGAGCAGTACTTC.

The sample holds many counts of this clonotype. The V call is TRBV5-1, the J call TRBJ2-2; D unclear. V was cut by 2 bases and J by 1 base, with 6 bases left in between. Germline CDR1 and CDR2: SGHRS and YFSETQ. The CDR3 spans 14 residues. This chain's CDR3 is CASSFPGNTGELFF. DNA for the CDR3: TGCGCCAGCAGCTTCCCAGGGAACACCGGGGAGCTGTTTTTT. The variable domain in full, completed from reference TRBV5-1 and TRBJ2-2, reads KAGVTQTPRYLIKTRGQQVTLSCSPISGHRSVSWYQQTPGQGLQFLFEYFSETQRNKGNFPGRFSGRQFSNSRSEMNVSTLELGDSALYLCASSFPGNTGELFFGEGSRLTVL.

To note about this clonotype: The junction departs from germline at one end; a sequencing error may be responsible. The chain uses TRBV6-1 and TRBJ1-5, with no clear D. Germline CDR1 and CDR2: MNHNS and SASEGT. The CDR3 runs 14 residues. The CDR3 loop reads CASSEVHSNQPQNF. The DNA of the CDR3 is TGTGCCAGCAGTGAAGTTCATAGCAATCAGCCCCAGAATTTT.

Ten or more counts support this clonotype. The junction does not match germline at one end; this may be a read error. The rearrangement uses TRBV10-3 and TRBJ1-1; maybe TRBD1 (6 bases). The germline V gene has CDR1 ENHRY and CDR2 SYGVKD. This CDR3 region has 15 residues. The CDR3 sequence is CAISESITGNPEAFF. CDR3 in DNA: TGTGCCATCAGTGAGTCGATTACAGGGAACCCTGAAGCTTTCTTT.

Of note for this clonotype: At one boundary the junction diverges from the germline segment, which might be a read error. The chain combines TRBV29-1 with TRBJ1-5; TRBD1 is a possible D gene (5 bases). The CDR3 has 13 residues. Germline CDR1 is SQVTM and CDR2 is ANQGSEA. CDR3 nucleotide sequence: TGCAGCGTTGAAGAACAGGTAGTTCAGCCCCAGAATTTT. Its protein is CSVEEQVVQPQNF.

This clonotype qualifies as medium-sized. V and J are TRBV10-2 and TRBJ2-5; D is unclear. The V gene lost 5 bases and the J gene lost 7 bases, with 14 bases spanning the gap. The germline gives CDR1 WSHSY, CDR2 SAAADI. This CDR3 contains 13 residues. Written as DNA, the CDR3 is TGCGCCAGCAGTTCCCGGGCCCCGCCGACCCAGTACTTC. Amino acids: CASSSRAPPTQYF.

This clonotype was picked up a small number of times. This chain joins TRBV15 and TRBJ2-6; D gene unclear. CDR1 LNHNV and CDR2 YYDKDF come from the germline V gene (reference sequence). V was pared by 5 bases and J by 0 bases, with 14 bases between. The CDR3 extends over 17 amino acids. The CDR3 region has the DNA TGTGCCACCAGCTCCAGTGGGTGGGACTCTGGGGCCAACGTCCTGACTTTC. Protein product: CATSSSGWDSGANVLTF.

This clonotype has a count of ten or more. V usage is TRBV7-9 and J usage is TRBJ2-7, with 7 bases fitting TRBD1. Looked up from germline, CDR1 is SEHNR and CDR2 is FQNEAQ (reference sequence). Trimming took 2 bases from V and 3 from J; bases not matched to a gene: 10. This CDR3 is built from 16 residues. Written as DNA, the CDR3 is TGTGCCAGCAGCTTAAGGACAGGCCGTCAAGGCTACGAGCAGTACTTC. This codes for CASSLRTGRQGYEQYF.

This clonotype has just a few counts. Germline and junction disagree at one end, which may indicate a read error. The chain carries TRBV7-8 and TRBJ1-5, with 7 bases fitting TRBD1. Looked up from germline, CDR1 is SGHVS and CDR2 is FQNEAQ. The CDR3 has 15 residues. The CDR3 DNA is TGTGCCAGCAGTTACGACAGGGTCGGCAATCAGCCCCAGAATTTT. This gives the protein CASSYDRVGNQPQNF.

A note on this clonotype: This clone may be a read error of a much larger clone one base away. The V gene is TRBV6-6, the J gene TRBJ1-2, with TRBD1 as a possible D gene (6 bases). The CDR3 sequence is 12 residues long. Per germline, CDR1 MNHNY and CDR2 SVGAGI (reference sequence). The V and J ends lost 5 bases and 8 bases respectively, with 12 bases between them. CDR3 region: CASSKTGWGYTF. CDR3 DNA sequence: TGTGCCAGCAGTAAAACAGGGTGGGGCTACACCTTC.

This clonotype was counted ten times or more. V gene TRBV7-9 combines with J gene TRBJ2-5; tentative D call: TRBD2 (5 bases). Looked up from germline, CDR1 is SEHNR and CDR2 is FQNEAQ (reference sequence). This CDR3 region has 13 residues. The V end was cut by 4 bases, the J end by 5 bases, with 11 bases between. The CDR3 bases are TGTGCCAGCAGCTCAACTAGAAGGGAGACCCAGTACTTC. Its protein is CASSSTRRETQYF.

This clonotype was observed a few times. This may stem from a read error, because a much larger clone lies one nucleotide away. The CDR3 sequence is CASSSPESSYEQYF. The CDR3, as DNA: TGTGCCAGCAGTTCCCCGGAAAGTAGCTACGAGCAGTACTTC. This chain uses TRBV28 with TRBJ2-7; D is unresolved. Deletions cut 4 bases from V and 3 bases from J, with 13 bases between. The germline gives CDR1 MDHEN, CDR2 SYDVKM. The CDR3 covers 14 residues.

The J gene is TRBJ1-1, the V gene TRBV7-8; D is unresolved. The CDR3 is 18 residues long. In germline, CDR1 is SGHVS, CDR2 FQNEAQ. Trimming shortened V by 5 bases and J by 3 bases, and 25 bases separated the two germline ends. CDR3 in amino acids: CASSPHKLGSPWDTEAFF. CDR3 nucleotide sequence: TGTGCCAGCAGCCCACACAAACTGGGGTCTCCGTGGGACACTGAAGCTTTCTTT.

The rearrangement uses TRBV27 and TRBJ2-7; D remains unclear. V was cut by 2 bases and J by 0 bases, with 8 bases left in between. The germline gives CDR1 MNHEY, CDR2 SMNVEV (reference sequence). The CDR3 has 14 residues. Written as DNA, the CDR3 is TGTGCCAGCAGTTTAATAGGGTCCTCCTACGAGCAGTACTTC. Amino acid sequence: CASSLIGSSYEQYF.

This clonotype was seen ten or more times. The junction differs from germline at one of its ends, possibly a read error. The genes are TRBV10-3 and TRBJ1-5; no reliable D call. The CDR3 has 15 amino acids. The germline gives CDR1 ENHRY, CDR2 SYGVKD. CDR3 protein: CAISAETKGNQPQNF. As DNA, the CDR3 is TGTGCCATCAGTGCCGAGACAAAGGGTAATCAGCCCCAGAATTTT.

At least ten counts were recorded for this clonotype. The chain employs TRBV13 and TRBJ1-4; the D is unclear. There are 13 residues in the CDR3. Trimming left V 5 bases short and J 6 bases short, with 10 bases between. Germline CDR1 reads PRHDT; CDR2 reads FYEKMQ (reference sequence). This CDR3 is CASSLRTDEKLFF. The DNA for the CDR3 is TGTGCCAGCAGCCTCCGGACGGATGAAAAACTGTTTTTT.

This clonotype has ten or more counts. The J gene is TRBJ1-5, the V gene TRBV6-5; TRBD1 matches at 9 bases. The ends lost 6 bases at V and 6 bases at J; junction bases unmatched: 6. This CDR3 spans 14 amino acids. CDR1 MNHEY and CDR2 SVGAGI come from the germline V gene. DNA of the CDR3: TGTGCCAGCAGAGTCGGACAGGGGACTCAGCCCCAGCATTTT. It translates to CASRVGQGTQPQHF.

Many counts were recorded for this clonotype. CDR3 coding DNA: TGTGCCAGCAGCTTCGACGGAAACACAGATACGCAGTATTTT. Residues: CASSFDGNTDTQYF. The chain uses TRBV7-2 and TRBJ2-3; D is ambiguous. V lost 3 bases and J lost 2, with 9 bases in between. Germline loops: CDR1 SGHTA, CDR2 FQGNSA. CDR3 length: 14 residues.